The T cell receptor beta chain described here comes from a study of T cells after yellow fever vaccination. Study observations and caveats: Weaker, the secondary response had a peak occurring faster, on day 5 versus 15. Most primary-vaccination clones reappeared after the booster (about 97% CD4, roughly 88% CD8).

This clonotype was seen more than once but under ten times. The antigen remains undetermined. As TCR cDNA was made by 5'RACE template switching, a universal primer site and UMIs were added. TCRdb processed the 5' RACE reads anew with MiXCR; each CDR3 protein has one entry. The data hold 300,000 to 400,000 distinct CDR3 sequences, with around 11% observed a single time. Trimming left V 0 bases short and J 8 bases short, with 7 bases between. The CDR3 is 12 residues long. Sequenced material: CD4+ T cells sorted from PBMCs, taken 45 days after the yellow fever booster vaccination. The clonotype originates from a man aged 18 to 29 who received the YFV17D yellow fever vaccine. The chain links TRBV12-3 or TRBV12-4 to TRBJ1-2; D gene uncertain. The chain's CDR3 is CASSLAIVGYTF. DNA for the CDR3: TGTGCCAGCAGTTTAGCGATTGTGGGCTACACCTTC.